This T cell receptor (beta chain) is drawn from a study of cytotoxic CD8 clonotypes in ibrutinib-treated CLL. Study summary: Among the patients, 10 to 11 presented as relapsed/refractory and 15 as treatment-naive; roughly 17 showed unmutated IGHV. General observations from the study: Public clonotypes showed up rarely, and on treatment they shrank or held steady. Collection times varied between progressing and sustained-remission patients.

The data were produced by immunoSEQ multiplex PCR, yet TCRdb's version contains in-frame clones alone and is incomplete. The sample consists of around 310,000 clones, just under 80% of them appearing once. This clone showed up just once. The target antigen is unknown. Here the sequenced sample was PBMCs, taken before ibrutinib treatment. This receptor was obtained from a human donor with chronic lymphocytic leukemia.

In DNA, the CDR3 is TGCAGCGTTGAAGCGGACAGGGATTCCTACGAGCAGTACTTC. It specifies CSVEADRDSYEQYF. The chain links TRBV29-1 to TRBJ2-7; the match to TRBD1 covers 8 bases. Germline V gene sequence: CDR1 SQVTM, CDR2 ANQGSEA. J was trimmed by 1 base and V by 1 base; bases with no gene match: 3. This CDR3 comprises 14 residues.